Following are 26 T cell receptor beta chains from one sample sequenced in a study of somatic mutations in cytotoxic T cells in rheumatoid arthritis. Sequencing used immunoSEQ multiplex PCR; TCRdb keeps in-frame clones, though not all of them. The table records 17,000 or so clones, about 80% of them present only once. The sequencing input was CD8+ T cells sorted from blood. The source of these receptors is an adult with rheumatoid arthritis.

The chain carries TRBV7-9 and TRBJ1-6; 7 bases are shared with TRBD1. The germline CDR1 and CDR2 sequences are SEHNR and FQNEAQ (reference sequence). This CDR3 has 15 amino acids. Germline trimming cut 5 bases from V and 9 bases from J; bases unmatched to any gene: 10. CDR3 sequence (DNA): TGTGCCAGCAGCCAACTCGACAGGGTCGGTTCACCCCTCCACTTT. Translation gives CASSQLDRVGSPLHF.

The chain has TRBV30 and TRBJ2-3; D is undetermined. This CDR3 comprises 12 residues. Trimming removed 4 bases from V and 3 bases from J, with 8 bases in between. Per germline, CDR1 GTSNPN and CDR2 SVGIG (reference sequence). For the CDR3, the DNA is TGTGCCTGGACGGTGGGAACAGATACGCAGTATTTT. Translating gives CAWTVGTDTQYF.

V gene TRBV27 combines with J gene TRBJ1-2, with unresolved D. CDR1 and CDR2 (germline): MNHEY, SMNVEV (reference sequence). V was clipped by 1 base and J by 2 bases, with 11 bases between them. The CDR3 has 15 amino acids. CDR3: CASSLYGPGNYGYTF. The DNA of the CDR3 is TGTGCCAGCAGTTTATACGGTCCGGGAAACTATGGCTACACCTTC.

V is TRBV10-1 and J is TRBJ1-2, with D hard to call. CDR1 and CDR2 from the germline V gene are WNHNN and SYGVQD (reference sequence). The CDR3 contains 13 residues. V lost 6 bases to trimming and J lost 5 bases, with 13 bases between them. CDR3 sequence reads: CASRWREGYGYTF. As DNA, the CDR3 is TGCGCCAGCAGGTGGAGAGAGGGATATGGCTACACCTTC.

Worth noting for this clone: Different DNA sequences within this sample yield the same CDR3. The gene calls are TRBV4-1 and TRBJ1-1, with TRBD1 as a possible D gene (5 bases). V was trimmed by 3 bases and J by 4 bases, leaving 9 bases between them. The CDR3 sequence is 13 residues long. Per germline, CDR1 MGHRA and CDR2 YSYEKL. In DNA, the CDR3 is TGCGCCAGCAGCCAGGGACCGGGCACTGAAGCTTTCTTT. Residues: CASSQGPGTEAFF.

V usage is TRBV29-1 and J usage is TRBJ1-2; D not resolved. Trimming cost V 4 bases and J 7 bases, with 10 bases left between them. Per germline, CDR1 SQVTM and CDR2 ANQGSEA. The CDR3 is made up of 11 amino acids. The CDR3: CSVVIESGYTF. The CDR3 nucleotides read TGCAGCGTTGTTATAGAAAGTGGCTACACCTTC.

The chain employs TRBV6-1 and TRBJ1-2; D unclear. V lost 0 bases and J lost 5, with 10 bases in between. This CDR3 spans 14 amino acids. The germline gives CDR1 MNHNS, CDR2 SASEGT. The CDR3 here is CASSEATQGYGYTF. CDR3 coding DNA: TGTGCCAGCAGTGAAGCGACTCAAGGGTATGGCTACACCTTC.

The genes are TRBV5-3 and TRBJ2-1; D is unclear. TRBV5-3 is an open reading frame, and its role is uncertain. With 0 bases removed from V and 5 bases from J, the gap between germline ends came to 9 bases. This CDR3 has 14 residues. CDR3 in amino acids: CARSLDVTHNEQFF. The CDR3 DNA is TGTGCCAGAAGCTTGGATGTAACCCACAATGAGCAGTTCTTC.

The chain recombines TRBV27 with TRBJ1-2, with D possibly TRBD1 on 5 matching bases. Germline-derived CDR1 and CDR2 are MNHEY and SMNVEV (reference sequence). CDR3 length: 14 amino acids. V lost 3 bases, J lost 5 bases, and 13 bases lay in between. This CDR3 is CASSFSGTAYGYTF. CDR3 sequence (DNA): TGTGCCAGCAGTTTCTCCGGGACGGCTTATGGCTACACCTTC.

The chain couples TRBV4-1 to TRBJ2-7; 9 bases match TRBD2. The V gene's germline CDR1 is MGHRA and CDR2 YSYEKL. V lost 4 bases, J lost 3 bases, and 4 bases stayed unmatched. CDR3 size: 14 residues. The CDR3 nucleotides are TGCGCCAGCAGCCTAGCGGGGGTAGACTACGAGCAGTACTTC. Its protein product is CASSLAGVDYEQYF.

The V and J genes are TRBV5-6 and TRBJ2-7, with D tentatively TRBD1 (6 bases). V lost 3 bases to trimming and J lost 4 bases, with 11 bases between them. Germline CDR1 is SGHDT and CDR2 is YYEEEE. The CDR3 runs to 13 residues. CDR3 in amino acids: CASSWKDRYEQYF. CDR3 nucleotides: TGTGCCAGCAGCTGGAAAGACAGGTACGAGCAGTACTTC.

This clone was detected only a few times. The rearrangement uses TRBV5-8 and TRBJ2-7; D uncertain. Trimming removed 0 bases at V and 6 bases at J, with 4 bases between. Germline CDR1 is SGHTS and CDR2 is YDEGEE. CDR3 size: 11 residues. The CDR3 DNA sequence: TGTGCCAGCAGCTTGGCCCCCGAGCAGTACTTC. The encoded protein is CASSLAPEQYF.

V gene TRBV15 combines with J gene TRBJ2-7, with D possibly being TRBD2 (5 bases). The CDR3 sequence is 15 residues long. V lost 5 bases to trimming and J lost 3 bases, with 17 bases between them. Germline loops: CDR1 LNHNV, CDR2 YYDKDF (reference sequence). The CDR3 DNA follows: TGTGCCACCAGCGAGGGATCTCGAGAACGCTACGAGCAGTACTTC. It is translated as CATSEGSRERYEQYF.

This clone was detected once. This rearrangement joins TRBV7-9 to TRBJ2-1, with D possibly being TRBD2 (6 bases). Germline CDR1 SEHNR, CDR2 FQNEAQ (reference sequence). Trimming cost V 5 bases and J 4 bases, with 15 bases left between them. The CDR3 is 15 amino acids. In nucleotides, the CDR3 is TGTGCCAGCAGCGCTACTAGCACCCTTTACAATGAGCAGTTCTTC. Protein sequence: CASSATSTLYNEQFF.

The CDR3 DNA reads TGTGCCAGCAGCTTGCGGGGGGCTACCTACGAGCAGTACTTC. This codes for CASSLRGATYEQYF. The chain links TRBV5-5 to TRBJ2-7; D is perhaps TRBD2 (7 bases). This CDR3 contains 14 residues. The ends were cut back, 1 base at V and 2 bases at J, with 10 bases in the middle. Looked up from germline, CDR1 is SGHKS and CDR2 is YYEKEE (reference sequence).

V and J are TRBV19 and TRBJ2-1; 7 nucleotides agree with TRBD1. Losses at the gene ends were 7 bases for V and 10 bases for J; bases not matched to a gene: 10. Germline values: CDR1 LNHDA, CDR2 SQIVND (reference sequence). The CDR3 spans 13 residues. CDR3 sequence: CASIGEGTDEQFF. The CDR3, as DNA: TGTGCCAGTATCGGCGAGGGGACAGACGAGCAGTTCTTC.

The chain carries TRBV13 and TRBJ1-2; TRBD1 matches at 10 bases. J lost 6 bases, V lost 4 bases, and 5 bases had no gene match. This CDR3 contains 14 residues. The germline gives CDR1 PRHDT, CDR2 FYEKMQ (reference sequence). This CDR3 is CASSSTGGADGYTF. Here the CDR3 DNA reads TGTGCCAGCAGCTCGACAGGGGGCGCTGATGGCTACACCTTC.

This clone was detected a few times. This sequence joins TRBV29-1 and TRBJ2-7; D unclear. This CDR3 region has 13 residues. CDR1 is SQVTM, CDR2 ANQGSEA, per germline. The V end lost 3 bases, the J end lost 3 bases, and 12 bases lay between the germline ends. As DNA, the CDR3 is TGCAGCGTTGACGGCGGCGGTATCTACGAGCAGTACTTC. Its translation is CSVDGGGIYEQYF.

The sample holds a few counts of this clone. This chain links TRBV10-1 with TRBJ2-1; no clear D. This CDR3 has 16 amino acids. V dropped 2 bases and J dropped 2 bases, with 13 bases sitting between them. CDR1 and CDR2 (germline): WNHNN, SYGVQD (reference sequence). The CDR3 protein is CASSEVAGFTYNEQFF. The DNA of the CDR3 is TGCGCCAGCAGTGAGGTCGCCGGGTTCACCTACAATGAGCAGTTCTTC.

The V gene is TRBV10-3, the J gene TRBJ2-2; TRBD2 is a possible D gene (5 bases). There are 17 residues in the CDR3. Trimming removed 3 bases at V and 5 bases at J, with 19 bases between. Germline CDR1 is ENHRY and CDR2 is SYGVKD. The CDR3 nucleotides are TGTGCCATCAGTGACCCCAGTCGATTACCGGGGACCGGGGAGCTGTTTTTT. It encodes CAISDPSRLPGTGELFF.

V is TRBV25-1 and J is TRBJ2-7; 8 positions match TRBD2. This CDR3 has 15 residues. CDR1 is MGHDK and CDR2 is SYGVNS in the germline V gene. Trimming took 4 bases from V and 1 from J; bases not matched to a gene: 6. The CDR3 DNA sequence: TGTGCCAGCAGTGCCAAACGGGAGGGTTCCTACGAGCAGTACTTC. Its protein is CASSAKREGSYEQYF.

V usage is TRBV4-1 and J usage is TRBJ1-5, with D possibly matching TRBD1 (6 bases). The CDR3 has 15 amino acids. Between the trimmed V and J ends, which lost 4 bases and 6 bases, there was a span of 16 bases. The germline CDR1 and CDR2 sequences are MGHRA and YSYEKL. The CDR3 DNA is TGCGCCAGCAGCCGAACCTCTCGGGACACTCAGCCCCAGCATTTT. This sequence encodes CASSRTSRDTQPQHF.

The CDR3 nucleotides are TGCGCCAGCAGCCAAGAACATCCTCGGGGAGGGACCGGGGAGCTGTTTTTT. This encodes CASSQEHPRGGTGELFF. V usage is TRBV4-1 and J usage is TRBJ2-2; 7 nucleotides match TRBD2. CDR3 length: 17 residues. The junction had 9 bases not matched to a gene; V was cut back by 0 bases and J by 5 bases. CDR1 is MGHRA, CDR2 YSYEKL, per germline.

This chain joins TRBV28 and TRBJ2-7; D may match TRBD1 or TRBD2 (6 bases each). This CDR3 is built from 16 residues. Trimming stripped 6 bases from V and 2 bases from J, with 20 bases between. Germline CDR1 is MDHEN and CDR2 is SYDVKM. As DNA, the CDR3 is TGTGCCAGCAGCCGCCTCTCTGGGGGGCCCCCCTACGAGCAGTACTTC. It codes for CASSRLSGGPPYEQYF.

The V and J genes are TRBV5-5 and TRBJ2-7, with D perhaps TRBD2 (5 bases). Deletions cut 2 bases from V and 3 bases from J, with 9 bases between. The CDR3 is made up of 13 amino acids. The V gene's germline CDR1 is SGHKS and CDR2 YYEKEE (reference sequence). The CDR3 sequence is CASSFGVIYEQYF. In DNA form, the CDR3 reads TGTGCCAGCAGCTTCGGGGTTATCTACGAGCAGTACTTC.

The chain combines TRBV15 with TRBJ1-1; D remains unclear. The V end lost 1 base, the J end lost 2 bases, and 11 bases lay between the germline ends. CDR1 and CDR2 (germline): LNHNV, YYDKDF (reference sequence). The CDR3 is made up of 15 amino acids. The CDR3 sequence is CATSRALTGNTEAFF. The CDR3 region has the DNA TGTGCCACCAGCAGAGCCCTCACGGGAAACACTGAAGCTTTCTTT. Full variable domain (missing parts from reference TRBV15 and TRBJ1-1): DAMVIQNPRYQVTQFGKPVTLSCSQTLNHNVMYWYQQKSSQAPKLLFHYYDKDFNNEADTPDNFQSRRPNTSFCFLDIRSPGLGDTAMYLCATSRALTGNTEAFFGQGTRLTVV.